The rows below give T cell receptor beta chains drawn from one sample of a study of cytomegalovirus exposure and HLA in healthy donors. Sequencing used immunoSEQ multiplex PCR; TCRdb keeps in-frame clones, though not all of them. The table records 100,000 to 120,000 clones, 60% to 85% of them present only once. Sequencing input: PBMCs. All receptors derive from a woman aged 55-69 years in good health and CMV-seropositive. Each CDR3 is given with its conserved first and last residue. The order of the fields is J gene, V gene, D gene, clone size, CDR3 protein, CDR3 DNA. The D gene is left open where the match is weak. Not every row has a clone size; where given, it reads once, few, many or a size class.

>TRBJ1-2|TRBV19|-|-
CASSIRQSSNYGYTF
TGTGCCAGTAGTATACGACAGTCCAGTAACTATGGCTACACCTTC
>TRBJ1-1|TRBV7-9|TRBD1|-
CASTPFRGKAFF
TGTGCCAGCACCCCCTTCAGGGGGAAAGCTTTCTTT
>TRBJ2-1|TRBV11-2|-|-
CASSSVVLWQFF
TGTGCCAGCAGCTCGGTAGTTCTATGGCAGTTCTTC
>TRBJ2-3|TRBV2|-|few
CASSEWSVGTDTQYF
TGTGCCAGCAGTGAATGGAGCGTTGGCACAGATACGCAGTATTTT
>TRBJ2-3|TRBV7-9|-|-
CASSLPGADTQYF
TGTGCCAGCAGCTTACCTGGGGCTGATACGCAGTATTTT
>TRBJ2-7|TRBV29-1|-|-
CSVRPSAGEQYF
TGCAGCGTTAGACCCTCGGCGGGCGAGCAGTACTTC
>TRBJ2-3|TRBV4-2|TRBD1|-
CASSPGTVTTDTQYF
TGTGCCAGCAGCCCGGGGACAGTAACAACAGATACGCAGTATTTT
>TRBJ2-7|TRBV9|-|-
CASSVAPISYEQYF
TGTGCCAGCAGCGTAGCCCCTATCTCCTACGAGCAGTACTTC
>TRBJ1-2|TRBV7-2|-|-
CASSSPGFRGYTF
TGTGCCAGCAGCTCTCCAGGGTTCCGGGGCTACACCTTC
>TRBJ1-3|TRBV2|TRBD1|-
CASSHRGVYTIYF
TGTGCCAGCAGTCACAGGGGGGTATACACCATATATTTT
>TRBJ2-3|TRBV9|TRBD2|-
CASSDSGTSGYTSTDTQYF
TGTGCCAGCAGCGACTCCGGGACTAGCGGGTACACTAGCACAGATACGCAGTATTTT
>TRBJ1-2|TRBV5-6|-|few
CASSDDSTFGYTF
TGTGCCAGCAGTGACGACTCAACCTTCGGCTACACCTTC
>TRBJ2-5|TRBV10-1|-|-
CASSEASRGETQYF
TGCGCCAGCAGTGAGGCTAGCCGCGGGGAGACCCAGTACTTC
>TRBJ1-2|TRBV28|-|once
CASSGRYGYTF
TGTGCCAGCTCGGGGAGATATGGCTACACCTTC
>TRBJ2-5|TRBV18|TRBD2|-
CASSTRLAGVFGETQYF
TGTGCCAGCTCAACTCGACTAGCGGGAGTGTTTGGGGAGACCCAGTACTTC
>TRBJ2-7|TRBV27|-|-
CASRKGDSVYEQYF
TGTGCCAGCAGGAAAGGGGACTCCGTTTACGAGCAGTACTTC
>TRBJ2-1|TRBV21-1|-|-
CASSSRMTSGSLYNEQFF
TGTGCCAGCAGCTCCCGAATGACTAGCGGGAGCCTCTACAATGAGCAGTTCTTC
>TRBJ1-4|TRBV7-9|-|-
CSSSFVQEKLFF
TGTTCCAGCAGCTTCGTACAGGAAAAACTGTTTTTT
>TRBJ1-5|TRBV29-1|TRBD1|-
CSARTGAGLGQPQHF
TGCAGCGCCCGGACAGGGGCAGGCCTCGGTCAGCCCCAGCATTTT
>TRBJ1-5|TRBV28|-|-
CASSTGGGSNQPQHF
TGTGCCAGCAGTACCGGCGGGGGGAGCAATCAGCCCCAGCATTTT
>TRBJ2-1|TRBV30|-|-
CAWSVLTSGGSDEQFF
TGTGCCTGGAGTGTACTGACCAGCGGAGGTAGTGATGAGCAGTTCTTC
>TRBJ2-1|TRBV6-1|-|-
CASSEALAREQFF
TGTGCCAGCAGTGAAGCACTAGCCCGGGAGCAGTTCTTC
>TRBJ2-2|TRBV6-1|TRBD1|-
CASRPGTANTGELFF
TGTGCCAGCAGACCCGGGACAGCGAACACCGGGGAGCTGTTTTTT
>TRBJ1-2|TRBV28|TRBD1|-
CASTSGTANYGYTF
TGTGCCAGCACCTCAGGGACAGCTAACTATGGCTACACCTTC
>TRBJ2-6|TRBV28|-|-
CASTPGSGANVLTF
TGTGCCAGCACCCCAGGGTCTGGGGCCAACGTCCTGACTTTC
>TRBJ1-2|TRBV10-3|-|-
CAISEVSDSMGYTF
TGTGCCATCAGTGAGGTATCCGATTCTATGGGCTACACCTTC
>TRBJ2-3|TRBV5-5|TRBD1|-
CASSFRRTGLADTQYF
TGTGCCAGCAGCTTCCGTAGGACAGGGTTGGCAGATACGCAGTATTTT
>TRBJ1-3|TRBV9|-|-
CASDRGGGSGNTIYF
TGTGCCAGCGACCGAGGCGGCGGCTCTGGAAACACCATATATTTT
>TRBJ1-1|TRBV11-3|-|-
CASSTHLNTEAFF
TGTGCCAGCAGCACACACCTGAACACTGAAGCTTTCTTT
>TRBJ2-1|TRBV30|-|-
CAWSVLGGQSSYNEQFF
TGTGCCTGGAGTGTACTCGGCGGTCAGAGCTCCTACAATGAGCAGTTCTTC
>TRBJ2-3|TRBV7-3|-|-
CASSLSRGRRDTQYF
TGTGCCAGCAGCTTATCCAGGGGGAGGAGGGATACGCAGTATTTT